The present entry profiles one T cell receptor (beta chain) with its context. The antigen remains undetermined. Prepared TCR beta cDNA libraries contained unique molecular identifiers. Roughly 500,000 cDNA molecules were obtained per 1 to 10 million input T cells. TCRdb re-called the PCR reads with MiXCR, one entry per CDR3 protein. The data show about 800,000 distinct CDR3 sequences, about 27% seen once. The source of the sample is a study of post-analysis software for immune sequencing data. Study details: Secondary progressive, relapsing-remitting and progressive-relapsing multiple sclerosis were among the included disease courses. Study-wide points: Significantly lower normalized Chao1 diversity was seen in multiple sclerosis patients than in controls.

Sequences were obtained from blood. The sequence was collected from a girl under 18 with multiple sclerosis.

The CDR3 coding sequence is TGTGCCAGCAGCCAACGGACCGGCTCACTCGAAAAACTGTTTTTT. Translation gives CASSQRTGSLEKLFF. The J gene is TRBJ1-4, the V gene TRBV3-1; no clear D gene. This CDR3 region has 15 residues. CDR1 is LGHDT and CDR2 is YNNKEL in the germline V gene (reference sequence). Trimming stripped 2 bases from V and 8 bases from J, with 15 bases between.